The 31 T cell receptor beta chains below come from one sample, sequenced in a study of naive and memory T cell subsets. General study results and limits: Naive repertoires, especially CD8, held a few larger clonotypes, possibly memory cells re-expressing CD45RA.

The beta constant-region primer was an equimolar mix of two oligonucleotides covering TRBC1 and TRBC2. Nested alpha and beta constant-region primers with the SP2 primer drove four PCR rounds on ligated cDNA. TCRdb ran MiXCR on the UMI-ligation and nested PCR reads and lists one entry per CDR3 protein. The sample comprises approximately 150,000 distinct CDR3 sequences, approximately 21% of which are singletons, and about 0.57% rests with the top ten. These TCRs' antigens remain unknown. The sequenced sample was naive CD8+ T cells from blood. The receptors come from a human donor in good health.

The V call is TRBV27, the J call TRBJ1-2; 7 bases agree with TRBD1. The V gene end was trimmed by 8 bases and the J gene end by 6 bases; junction bases not matched to a gene: 9. The length of the CDR3 is 13 residues. Germline CDR1 and CDR2: MNHEY and SMNVEV (reference sequence). CDR3 sequence reads: CASSTGAVNGYTF. CDR3 nucleotide sequence: TGTGCCAGCTCAACAGGGGCGGTAAATGGCTACACCTTC.

This rearrangement joins TRBV4-3 to TRBJ2-6; D may be TRBD2 (7 bases). The CDR3 has 18 amino acids. Per the germline V gene, CDR1 is LGHNA and CDR2 is YSLEER. V lost 2 bases, J lost 2 bases, and 16 bases lay in between. The CDR3 coding sequence is TGCGCCAGCAGCCAAACACCGTGGGAGGGGGCTGGGGCCAACGTCCTGACTTTC. Translated: CASSQTPWEGAGANVLTF.

This clonotype turned up a few times. The chain carries TRBV7-6 and TRBJ2-6; no firm D call. With 2 bases removed from V and 0 bases from J, the gap between germline ends came to 20 bases. From germline, CDR1 is SGHVS and CDR2 FNYEAQ. This CDR3 contains 20 residues. The CDR3 here is CASSLFSPATGNSGANVLTF. The CDR3 coding sequence is TGTGCCAGCAGCTTATTTTCTCCAGCCACTGGGAACTCTGGGGCCAACGTCCTGACTTTC.

This chain joins TRBV2 and TRBJ2-1; 7 positions agree with TRBD2. Germline trimming cut 2 bases from V and 4 bases from J; bases unmatched to any gene: 11. This CDR3 comprises 17 residues. Germline V gives CDR1 SNHLY, CDR2 FYNNEI. The CDR3 nucleotides are TGTGCCAGCAGTGAATTGAAGGCGGGAGAACGGTACAATGAGCAGTTCTTC. This gives the protein CASSELKAGERYNEQFF.

This clonotype has more than one count but fewer than ten. The V gene is TRBV27, the J gene TRBJ1-5; D is perhaps TRBD1 (5 bases). The germline CDR1 and CDR2 sequences are MNHEY and SMNVEV (reference sequence). The germline V and J ends were trimmed by 3 bases and 4 bases, with 7 bases remaining between them. The CDR3 has 13 residues. The CDR3 region is CASSFGANQPQHF. The CDR3 DNA reads as TGTGCCAGCAGTTTTGGGGCAAATCAGCCCCAGCATTTT.

The chain is built from TRBV2 and TRBJ2-7; D unclear. CDR3 length equals 11 residues. Per the germline V gene, CDR1 is SNHLY and CDR2 is FYNNEI. V gave up 3 bases and J gave up 3 bases, with 3 bases separating them. The CDR3: CASSDFYEQYF. In DNA form, the CDR3 reads TGTGCCAGCAGTGACTTCTACGAGCAGTACTTC.

The gene calls are TRBV6-6 and TRBJ2-2; D gene uncertain. The germline V and J ends were trimmed by 5 bases and 8 bases, with 12 bases remaining between them. This CDR3 region has 13 residues. Germline values: CDR1 MNHNY, CDR2 SVGAGI (reference sequence). DNA for the CDR3: TGTGCCAGCAGTCAATTTTCTGGGGGGGAGCTGTTTTTT. It translates to CASSQFSGGELFF.

This clonotype occurred a few times. The rearrangement links TRBV29-1 to TRBJ1-2, with a weak D call TRBD1 (5 bases). This CDR3 contains 17 residues. Between the trimmed V and J ends, which lost 6 bases and 7 bases, there was a span of 30 bases. Germline V CDR1 and CDR2: SQVTM, ANQGSEA. CDR3 residues: CSVTPKAGYFLDIGYTF. The CDR3 DNA follows: TGCAGCGTCACACCAAAGGCAGGGTACTTTCTGGATATTGGCTACACCTTC.

The chain has TRBV29-1 and TRBJ1-1; D unresolved. The V gene's germline CDR1 is SQVTM and CDR2 ANQGSEA. This CDR3 region has 11 residues. V was shortened by 4 bases and J by 4 bases, with 7 bases between the two germline ends. The CDR3 reads CSVGSGTEAFF. CDR3 DNA sequence: TGCAGCGTTGGGTCGGGCACTGAAGCTTTCTTT.

The CDR3 region is CASSISDRGSEQFF. In DNA, the CDR3 is TGTGCCAGTAGTATATCAGATAGGGGGAGTGAGCAGTTCTTC. The rearrangement joins TRBV19 to TRBJ2-1, with TRBD1 as a possible D gene (6 bases). This CDR3 has 14 residues. CDR1 and CDR2 from the germline V gene are LNHDA and SQIVND (reference sequence). V dropped 2 bases and J dropped 9 bases, with 14 bases sitting between them.

This clonotype was recorded at least ten times. The rearrangement uses TRBV12-3 or TRBV12-4 and TRBJ2-7; TRBD1 aligns across 10 bases. V dropped 5 bases and J dropped 2; count of bases not matched to a gene: 3. The CDR3 totals 14 residues. In DNA form, the CDR3 reads TGTGCCAGCAGTCCCGGACAGGGGGCCTACGAGCAGTACTTC. Amino acid sequence: CASSPGQGAYEQYF.

The chain uses TRBV28 and TRBJ2-4; tentative D call: TRBD1 (6 bases). V was clipped by 6 bases and J by 4 bases, with 19 bases between them. The germline V gene has CDR1 MDHEN and CDR2 SYDVKM. The CDR3 has 16 amino acids. The CDR3 region has the DNA TGTGCCAGCAGCATCCGCCTGGGGCAGGGGAAAAACATTCAGTACTTC. Protein sequence: CASSIRLGQGKNIQYF.

This clonotype has more than one count but fewer than ten. The chain has TRBV4-3 and TRBJ2-2; D may be TRBD1 (6 bases). Germline CDR1 and CDR2: LGHNA and YSLEER. The V gene lost 3 bases and the J gene lost 3 bases, with 11 bases spanning the gap. The CDR3 runs 15 residues. CDR3 coding DNA: TGCGCCAGCAGCCATACAGGGTCTCACACCGGGGAGCTGTTTTTT. This gives the protein CASSHTGSHTGELFF.

The chain uses TRBV12-3 or TRBV12-4 and TRBJ1-2; D possibly corresponds to TRBD1 (5 bases). Between the trimmed V and J ends, which lost 6 bases and 8 bases, there was a span of 16 bases. The CDR3 contains 13 residues. CDR3 sequence reads: CASSPGTGGGYTF. The CDR3 DNA is TGTGCCAGCAGCCCCGGGACTGGAGGAGGCTACACCTTC.

This clonotype turned up a few times. The V and J genes are TRBV2 and TRBJ2-1; D call uncertain. The CDR3 loop spans 18 amino acids. V was pared by 2 bases and J by 0 bases, with 17 bases between. Germline lookup yields CDR1 SNHLY and CDR2 FYNNEI. As DNA, the CDR3 is TGTGCCAGCAGTGAATCCCGAGAGGCAGGAAGCTCCTACAATGAGCAGTTCTTC. The encoded protein is CASSESREAGSSYNEQFF. The entire variable domain, with the rest obtained from reference TRBV2 and TRBJ2-1, is as follows: EPEVTQTPSHQVTQMGQEVILRCVPISNHLYFYWYRQILGQKVEFLVSFYNNEISEKSEIFDDQFSVERPDGSNFTLKIRSTKLEDSAMYFCASSESREAGSSYNEQFFGPGTRLTVL.

The sample holds a few counts of this clonotype. The rearrangement joins TRBV7-8 to TRBJ2-3, with 10 bases lining up with TRBD1. J lost 3 bases, V lost 5 bases, and 11 bases had no gene match. CDR3 length equals 17 residues. The V gene's germline CDR1 is SGHVS and CDR2 FQNEAQ. DNA for the CDR3: TGTGCCAGCAGCCGCCGTTGGGGACAGGGGCCGACAGATACGCAGTATTTT. Its protein product is CASSRRWGQGPTDTQYF.

A few counts support this clonotype. The CDR3 loop is CATSRGPHAGTGEDGYTF. The CDR3 coding sequence is TGTGCCACCAGCAGAGGACCACATGCCGGGACAGGGGAGGATGGCTACACCTTC. V is TRBV15 and J is TRBJ1-2; 10 positions match TRBD1. Germline V lookup: CDR1 LNHNV, CDR2 YYDKDF (reference sequence). The CDR3 contains 18 residues. The V gene end was trimmed by 1 base and the J gene end by 6 bases; junction bases not matched to a gene: 14.

This CDR3 reads CASTDNEQFF. The CDR3 DNA follows: TGTGCCAGCACCGACAATGAGCAGTTCTTC. The V call is TRBV2, the J call TRBJ2-1; D call uncertain. CDR3 length: 10 residues. V gave up 7 bases and J gave up 5 bases, with 3 bases separating them. Germline loops: CDR1 SNHLY, CDR2 FYNNEI.

The table lists this clonotype with many counts. The chain recombines TRBV3-1 with TRBJ1-1; tentatively, D is TRBD1 (5 bases). Germline V gene sequence: CDR1 LGHDT, CDR2 YNNKEL (reference sequence). The CDR3 length is 13 residues. V shed 2 bases and J shed 1 base, with 5 bases lying between them. This chain's CDR3 is CASSQQGNTEAFF. The CDR3 bases are TGTGCCAGCAGCCAACAGGGGAACACTGAAGCTTTCTTT.

This chain links TRBV2 with TRBJ2-2, with 7 bases identical to TRBD2. This CDR3 region has 16 residues. Per germline, CDR1 SNHLY and CDR2 FYNNEI. V was pared by 7 bases and J by 0 bases, with 8 bases of the junction left unmatched. CDR3 nucleotide sequence: TGTGCCAGCATGATCCGGGACTATTCGAACACCGGGGAGCTGTTTTTT. Encoded protein: CASMIRDYSNTGELFF.

In its sample, this clonotype was seen a few times. This sequence joins TRBV12-5 and TRBJ1-1, with TRBD1 identical over 8 bases. CDR1 and CDR2 (germline): LGHNT, FRNRAP. V lost 5 bases to trimming and J lost 4 bases; unmatched junction nucleotides: 9. This CDR3 is built from 15 residues. The CDR3 region has the DNA TGTGCTAGTGGTGCCGACCAGGGGGCGAGCACTGAAGCTTTCTTT. This gives the protein CASGADQGASTEAFF.

This clonotype was observed a handful of times. This chain joins TRBV28 and TRBJ1-4; no clear D gene. This CDR3 has 12 residues. Germline assignment: CDR1 MDHEN and CDR2 SYDVKM. V lost 7 bases to trimming and J lost 8 bases, with 11 bases between them. CDR3 residues: CASKWGGEKLFF. The CDR3 nucleotides are TGTGCCAGCAAGTGGGGTGGCGAAAAACTGTTTTTT.

The rearrangement joins TRBV20-1 to TRBJ2-1; weak D call: TRBD2 (5 bases). The CDR3 has 14 amino acids. The V gene's germline CDR1 is DFQATT and CDR2 SNEGSKA (reference sequence). Trimming took off 3 bases at V and 0 bases at J, with 9 bases between the two ends. As DNA, the CDR3 is TGCAGTGCTAGTCCGAGCGGCTCCTACAATGAGCAGTTCTTC. It is translated as CSASPSGSYNEQFF.

This clonotype has just a few counts. The chain joins TRBV20-1 to TRBJ2-6, with no clear D. V was trimmed by 0 bases and J by 0 bases, leaving 6 bases between them. In germline, CDR1 is DFQATT, CDR2 SNEGSKA (reference sequence). This CDR3 contains 15 residues. The CDR3 DNA is TGCAGTGCTAGAGATTTTAGCTCTGGGGCCAACGTCCTGACTTTC. Its protein is CSARDFSSGANVLTF.

This clonotype was found a few times. This sequence joins TRBV27 and TRBJ2-7; 8 bases map to TRBD1. The germline CDR1 and CDR2 sequences are MNHEY and SMNVEV (reference sequence). Trimming at V came to 6 bases and at J to 2 bases, leaving 3 bases not matched to a gene. CDR3 length: 13 amino acids. CDR3 residues: CASSVRGPYEQYF. CDR3 in DNA: TGTGCCAGCAGCGTCAGGGGGCCCTACGAGCAGTACTTC.

This clonotype was recorded a few times. The chain has TRBV6-5 and TRBJ1-4; the D is unclear. The CDR3 contains 17 residues. The germline V gene encodes CDR1 MNHEY and CDR2 SVGAGI. Trimming cost V 0 bases and J 0 bases, with 11 bases left between them. The CDR3 loop is CASSYSPRGATNEKLFF. For the CDR3, the DNA is TGTGCCAGCAGTTACTCCCCCAGAGGAGCAACTAATGAAAAACTGTTTTTT.

This clonotype occurred a few times. The gene calls are TRBV2 and TRBJ2-1; 12 nucleotides match TRBD2. The V and J ends lost 5 bases and 8 bases, in that order; junction bases with no gene match: 10. The V gene's germline CDR1 is SNHLY and CDR2 FYNNEI. The CDR3 extends over 16 amino acids. The CDR3 nucleotides are TGTGCCAGCAGTAGACTAGCGGGAGTAATGGGCGATGAGCAGTTCTTC. It is translated as CASSRLAGVMGDEQFF. Looking up the rest from reference TRBV2 and TRBJ2-1 gives the full variable domain: EPEVTQTPSHQVTQMGQEVILRCVPISNHLYFYWYRQILGQKVEFLVSFYNNEISEKSEIFDDQFSVERPDGSNFTLKIRSTKLEDSAMYFCASSRLAGVMGDEQFFGPGTRLTVL.

The chain uses TRBV27 and TRBJ1-5; D remains ambiguous. CDR1 and CDR2 from the germline V gene are MNHEY and SMNVEV (reference sequence). The V gene lost 0 bases and the J gene lost 4 bases, with 7 bases spanning the gap. This CDR3 region has 14 residues. CDR3 protein: CASSLSPINQPQHF. CDR3 DNA sequence: TGTGCCAGCAGTTTATCGCCGATAAATCAGCCCCAGCATTTT.

V usage is TRBV6-5 and J usage is TRBJ2-5, with a possible D match to TRBD2 (6 bases). V lost 5 bases, J lost 0 bases, and 19 bases lay in between. This CDR3 contains 17 residues. Germline CDR1 reads MNHEY; CDR2 reads SVGAGI. The CDR3 nucleotides read TGTGCCAGCAGTCCGGGTGGGACGGGAGAATACCAAGAGACCCAGTACTTC. Its protein is CASSPGGTGEYQETQYF.

The chain joins TRBV20-1 to TRBJ2-4, with D uncertain. With 6 bases removed from V and 0 bases from J, the gap between germline ends came to 15 bases. Per the germline V gene, CDR1 is DFQATT and CDR2 is SNEGSKA (reference sequence). The CDR3 runs 15 residues. The CDR3 bases are TGCAGTGCCCTCTATACAACGGCAGCCAAAAACATTCAGTACTTC. Amino acids: CSALYTTAAKNIQYF.

The chain carries TRBV27 and TRBJ2-1, with 10 bases fitting TRBD2. V lost 2 bases to trimming and J lost 2 bases; unmatched junction nucleotides: 3. The CDR3 consists of 16 residues. Germline CDR1 is MNHEY and CDR2 is SMNVEV (reference sequence). The DNA for the CDR3 is TGTGCCAGCAGTTTACATACTAGCGGGACCTACAATGAGCAGTTCTTC. Protein: CASSLHTSGTYNEQFF.